This TCR beta chain originates from a study of OX40 agonist ivuxolimab in advanced cancers. Study-level results: Low normalized T-cell clonal expansion also characterized some of the nonresponders.

Using immunoSEQ multiplex PCR, the repertoire was profiled, and TCRdb retains in-frame clones only, with some absent. Of around 48,000 clones in the sample, about 85% were seen once. A note on this clone: What it binds is not known.

Germline V gene sequence: CDR1 MNHNY, CDR2 SVGAGI (reference sequence). The length of the CDR3 is 15 residues. V lost 6 bases, J lost 0 bases, and 8 bases stayed unmatched. Drawing of blood for sampling happened at baseline, at cycle 4 day 1, and at cycle 7 day 1. The gene calls are TRBV6-6 and TRBJ2-7; 7 nucleotides match TRBD1. Here the sequenced sample was CD4+ or CD8+ T cells sorted from blood, taken in a trial of the OX40 agonist ivuxolimab. This receptor was obtained from an adult with an advanced solid tumor such as melanoma, head and neck, liver or kidney cancer. The DNA of the CDR3 is TGTGCCAGCAGACGCGACAGGGACCCCTCCTACGAGCAGTACTTC. This gives the protein CASRRDRDPSYEQYF.